These 29 T cell receptor beta chains were all obtained from the same sample, sequenced in a study of blood T cell repertoires in COVID-19. The repertoire was sequenced with immunoSEQ multiplex PCR; TCRdb's copy has only in-frame clones and lacks some. This table holds 200,000 to 250,000 clones, around 83% found once. Sequenced sample: peripheral blood. These receptors came from a man at least 80 years old with acute or convalescent COVID-19.

This chain connects TRBV7-9 to TRBJ1-3, with 7 nucleotides matching TRBD1. CDR3 length: 16 residues. The trim removed 5 bases at V and 4 bases at J, leaving 11 bases unmatched. Germline-derived CDR1 and CDR2 are SEHNR and FQNEAQ (reference sequence). The CDR3 DNA sequence: TGTGCCAGCAGCCCGTCTACAGGGGTTTGGGGAAACACCATATATTTT. Amino acids: CASSPSTGVWGNTIYF. The full variable domain, in which reference TRBV7-9 and TRBJ1-3 provide the parts outside the CDR3, is DTGVSQNPRHKITKRGQNVTFRCDPISEHNRLYWYRQTLGQGPEFLTYFQNEAQLEKSRLLSDRFSAERPKGSFSTLEIQRTEQGDSAMYLCASSPSTGVWGNTIYFGEGSWLTVV.

The CDR3 loop reads CASSLGGGYGYTF. CDR3 nucleotide sequence: TGTGCCAGCAGTTTAGGGGGAGGCTATGGCTACACCTTC. The chain is built from TRBV12-3 or TRBV12-4 and TRBJ1-2; no clear D. The CDR3 extends over 13 amino acids. The V end lost 1 base, the J end lost 4 bases, and 7 bases lay between the germline ends.

With respect to this clone: The sample contains more than one DNA sequence encoding this CDR3. The V gene is TRBV11-2, the J gene TRBJ1-1; D is possibly TRBD1 (6 bases). Trimming pared 5 bases from V and 5 bases from J, leaving 12 bases between. The CDR3 is made up of 13 amino acids. CDR1 is SGHAT and CDR2 is FQNNGV in the germline V gene. The CDR3 region has the DNA TGTGCCAGCAGCCCGAGGGGGGGGACTGAAGCTTTCTTT. Translation gives CASSPRGGTEAFF.

V is TRBV19 and J is TRBJ2-5; 9 bases align to TRBD2. Trimming at V came to 6 bases and at J to 5 bases, leaving 10 bases not matched to a gene. This CDR3 region has 15 residues. CDR1 LNHDA and CDR2 SQIVND come from the germline V gene (reference sequence). The CDR3 loop reads CASSSRGGVRETQYF. DNA for the CDR3: TGTGCCAGTAGCTCCCGCGGGGGGGTGAGGGAGACCCAGTACTTC.

The V gene is TRBV7-8, the J gene TRBJ1-6, with D maybe TRBD1 (5 bases). Trimming removed 0 bases from V and 6 bases from J, with 9 bases in between. Germline lookup yields CDR1 SGHVS and CDR2 FQNEAQ. This CDR3 contains 15 residues. The CDR3 DNA reads TGTGCCAGCAGCTTAGCGGCCCAGGGTAATTCACCCCTCCACTTT. It yields the protein CASSLAAQGNSPLHF.

With respect to this clone: The limits of the CDR3 on the DNA are not certain, so only TCRdb's listed CDR3 is given. The chain joins TRBV6-1 to TRBJ1-1; the D call TRBD1 from the table was never checked on the DNA. A total of 13 residues make up the CDR3, ends included. Germline V lookup: CDR1 MNHNS, CDR2 SASEGT. This CDR3 reads CASSEFGTGTPNF.

The rearrangement joins TRBV5-1 to TRBJ2-3; weak D call: TRBD2 (5 bases). This CDR3 contains 14 residues. V was clipped by 4 bases and J by 6 bases, with 15 bases between them. Germline-derived CDR1 and CDR2 are SGHRS and YFSETQ. CDR3 bases: TGCGCCAGCAGCCCCCGCGGGCCGTCCGATACGCAGTATTTT. It is translated as CASSPRGPSDTQYF.

This chain joins TRBV5-8 and TRBJ1-4, with D perhaps matching TRBD1 (5 bases). Trimming removed 0 bases at V and 16 bases at J, with 19 bases between. The germline V gene has CDR1 SGHTS and CDR2 YDEGEE. CDR3 size: 14 residues. The CDR3 DNA sequence: TGTGCCAGCAGCTTGGCCGGAACCGGACACATGCCGTTTTTT. It yields the protein CASSLAGTGHMPFF.

This clone showed up just a few times. V usage is TRBV30 and J usage is TRBJ2-7, with TRBD1 matching over 8 bases. Unmatched junction bases numbered 12, after V lost 2 bases and J lost 3 bases. CDR1 GTSNPN and CDR2 SVGIG come from the germline V gene (reference sequence). The CDR3 runs to 16 residues. The CDR3 DNA follows: TGTGCCTGGAGTAGGCTCAGGGGGCCGAGGGGCTACGAGCAGTACTTC. Translating gives CAWSRLRGPRGYEQYF.

The gene calls are TRBV11-2 and TRBJ2-3; D is unclear. The germline V gene encodes CDR1 SGHAT and CDR2 FQNNGV. The CDR3 runs 16 residues. Trimming pared 6 bases from V and 4 bases from J, leaving 20 bases between. The CDR3 DNA reads TGTGCCAGCAGTGTTGGCAGCCTTAGCATCGCAGATACGCAGTATTTT. Encoded protein: CASSVGSLSIADTQYF.

The chain joins TRBV19 to TRBJ2-6; 7 bases align to TRBD1. Germline V CDR1 and CDR2: LNHDA, SQIVND (reference sequence). The ends lost 5 bases at V and 2 bases at J; junction bases unmatched: 3. The CDR3 spans 15 residues. The CDR3 bases are TGTGCCAGTAGTCCTACAGGGGCTGGGGCCAACGTCCTGACTTTC. It is translated as CASSPTGAGANVLTF.

The rearrangement joins TRBV11-2 to TRBJ2-7; a possible D gene is TRBD1 (5 bases). Deletions cut 3 bases from V and 5 bases from J, with 14 bases between. Germline CDR1 and CDR2: SGHAT and FQNNGV. The CDR3 has 14 residues. The chain's CDR3 is CASSFGIGADEQYF. CDR3 coding DNA: TGTGCCAGCAGCTTCGGAATAGGGGCGGACGAGCAGTACTTC.

The chain has TRBV6-5 and TRBJ2-1, with 9 positions matching TRBD2. Germline V CDR1 and CDR2: MNHEY, SVGAGI. The CDR3 contains 14 residues. Losses at the gene ends were 8 bases for V and 8 bases for J; bases not matched to a gene: 10. The CDR3 region has the DNA TGTGCCAGCTACGGGAGCGGGAGGTTTGATGAGCAGTTCTTC. Its protein is CASYGSGRFDEQFF.

The chain has TRBV24-1 and TRBJ2-7; the D gene is possibly TRBD1 (5 bases). V was clipped by 0 bases and J by 6 bases, with 8 bases between them. This CDR3 spans 13 amino acids. Germline CDR1 is KGHDR and CDR2 is SFDVKD. The CDR3, as DNA: TGTGCCACCAGTGATTTGCAAAGGGGCGAGCAGTACTTC. Translating gives CATSDLQRGEQYF.

The J gene is TRBJ2-5, the V gene TRBV7-2; D gene unclear. CDR3 size: 13 residues. Trimming took 5 bases from V and 7 from J, leaving 14 bases between them. Germline CDR1 reads SGHTA; CDR2 reads FQGNSA. The CDR3 protein is CASSPRPTGTQYF. The CDR3 bases are TGTGCCAGCAGCCCTAGGCCAACCGGGACCCAGTACTTC.

This chain uses TRBV4-1 with TRBJ2-7; the D is unclear. V lost 11 bases to trimming and J lost 3 bases, with 17 bases between them. The length of the CDR3 is 13 residues. The germline gives CDR1 MGHRA, CDR2 YSYEKL. In DNA form, the CDR3 reads TGCGCCTTCAACACCACCCTCCTCTACGAGCAGTACTTC. Its protein is CAFNTTLLYEQYF.

This clone was observed once. The chain is built from TRBV7-3 and TRBJ1-2; D might be TRBD1 (6 bases). CDR3 length equals 15 residues. With 1 base removed from V and 10 bases from J, the gap between germline ends came to 19 bases. CDR1 is SGHTA, CDR2 FQGTGA, per germline. Written as DNA, the CDR3 is TGTGCCAGCAGCTTAAGCCAGGGGAAGGGTCAGGTCTACACCTTC. It encodes CASSLSQGKGQVYTF.

V and J are TRBV11-2 and TRBJ1-1; D not resolved. Between the trimmed V and J ends, which lost 3 bases and 0 bases, there was a span of 5 bases. The V gene's germline CDR1 is SGHAT and CDR2 FQNNGV. The CDR3 loop spans 13 amino acids. Here the CDR3 reads CASSFSLNTEAFF. In nucleotides, the CDR3 is TGTGCCAGCAGCTTTTCATTGAACACTGAAGCTTTCTTT.

This chain uses TRBV3-1 (or the pseudogene TRBV3-2) with TRBJ2-5, with D tentatively TRBD1 (6 bases). Germline V gives CDR1 LGHDT, CDR2 YNNKEL (reference sequence). The CDR3 totals 13 residues. Trimming shortened V by 3 bases and J by 5 bases, and 10 bases separated the two germline ends. The CDR3 coding sequence is TGTGCCAGCAGCCAGGCAAGGGGGGAGACCCAGTACTTC. This codes for CASSQARGETQYF.

This clone has just one count. This chain links TRBV6-5 with TRBJ1-2; tentatively, D is TRBD1 (5 bases). The CDR3 is 15 residues long. V was pared by 0 bases and J by 4 bases, with 12 bases between. CDR1 is MNHEY and CDR2 is SVGAGI in the germline V gene. The CDR3 nucleotides are TGTGCCAGCAGTTACTCGACCCCTAGGGGCTATGGCTACACCTTC. Translating gives CASSYSTPRGYGYTF.

The V gene is TRBV28, the J gene TRBJ2-4; D unresolved. CDR1 and CDR2 (germline): MDHEN, SYDVKM. V was shortened by 6 bases and J by 7 bases, with 7 bases between the two germline ends. This CDR3 has 11 amino acids. The DNA of the CDR3 is TGTGCCAGCAGCAGTTTGAACATTCAGTACTTC. The encoded protein is CASSSLNIQYF.

Concerning this clone itself: A read error may account for a junction end that differs from germline. The chain employs TRBV12-5 and TRBJ1-5; D is ambiguous. CDR1 LGHNT and CDR2 FRNRAP come from the germline V gene. The CDR3 contains 12 residues. The CDR3 region has the DNA TGTGCTAGTGGTTTGTTGCCTCAGGCCCAGCATTTT. Protein product: CASGLLPQAQHF.

The chain links TRBV10-2 to TRBJ1-5; 7 nucleotides line up with TRBD1. Trimming took 10 bases from V and 5 from J; bases not matched to a gene: 17. The CDR3 sequence is 16 residues long. Germline values: CDR1 WSHSY, CDR2 SAAADI. CDR3 DNA sequence: TGCGCCACGGCAGATACCTGGACAGGTGGCGATCAGCCCCAGCATTTT. Amino acids: CATADTWTGGDQPQHF.

The chain combines TRBV28 with TRBJ1-5, with TRBD1 as a possible D gene (6 bases). V lost 6 bases, J lost 5 bases, and 11 bases lay in between. Germline-derived CDR1 and CDR2 are MDHEN and SYDVKM. The CDR3 covers 13 residues. CDR3 coding DNA: TGTGCCAGCAGCTTGTACAGGGATCAGCCCCAGCATTTT. This sequence encodes CASSLYRDQPQHF.

The chain carries TRBV6-5 and TRBJ1-1, with TRBD1 as a possible D gene (6 bases). Trimming took 2 bases from V and 1 from J, leaving 11 bases between them. CDR1 is MNHEY and CDR2 is SVGAGI in the germline V gene. This CDR3 spans 15 amino acids. The DNA of the CDR3 is TGTGCCAGCAGTTACAGGGCAGGGGAGAACACTGAAGCTTTCTTT. Translation: CASSYRAGENTEAFF.

The rearrangement uses TRBV14 and TRBJ1-6; D unclear. The CDR3 contains 14 residues. V was pared by 1 base and J by 6 bases, with 7 bases between. Per germline, CDR1 SGHDN and CDR2 FVKESK. CDR3 coding DNA: TGTGCCAGCAGCCAAGTTAGAACTAATTCACCCCTCCACTTT. Amino acid sequence: CASSQVRTNSPLHF.

V usage is TRBV18 and J usage is TRBJ1-2; no definite D call. Germline values: CDR1 KGHSH, CDR2 LQKENI. Trimming stripped 0 bases from V and 8 bases from J, with 13 bases between. The length of the CDR3 is 14 residues. The CDR3 is CASSPPRREGGYTF. DNA of the CDR3: TGTGCCAGCTCACCACCCAGACGGGAGGGAGGCTACACCTTC.

The chain links TRBV19 to TRBJ2-4; D remains ambiguous. The germline CDR1 and CDR2 sequences are LNHDA and SQIVND (reference sequence). V gave up 3 bases and J gave up 11 bases, with 8 bases separating them. The CDR3 covers 11 residues. CDR3 in DNA: TGTGCCAGTAGTATCGAGACATTTCAGTACTTC. Translation gives CASSIETFQYF.

V and J are TRBV3-1 (or the pseudogene TRBV3-2) and TRBJ2-5; a weak D match, TRBD2 (5 bases). With 4 bases removed from V and 1 base from J, the gap between germline ends came to 10 bases. The CDR3 is 14 amino acids. Per germline, CDR1 LGHDT and CDR2 YNNKEL (reference sequence). The CDR3 is CASSPYRGQETQYF. CDR3 nucleotides: TGTGCCAGCAGCCCTTACCGGGGCCAAGAGACCCAGTACTTC.